The 21 T cell receptor beta chains below were found in one sample sequenced in a study of T-cell reconstitution after alpha-beta-depleted transplantation in children. The TCRbeta library incorporated unique molecular identifiers. In TCRdb, the PCR reads were re-called with MiXCR into one record per CDR3 protein. The repertoire holds around 200,000 distinct CDR3 sequences, with about 9.2% as singletons. The material was PBMCs from the stem cell graft donor, obtained from the stem cell graft. These TCRs come from a human donor who donated a stem cell graft to a child with acute lymphoblastic leukemia.

This clonotype was seen a handful of times. The chain combines TRBV9 with TRBJ2-3; D possibly corresponds to TRBD2 (5 bases). CDR1 and CDR2 (germline): SGDLS, YYNGEE. Trimming stripped 2 bases from V and 3 bases from J, with 10 bases between. CDR3 length: 14 amino acids. CDR3 DNA: TGTGCCAGCAGCGTCGGGGTCAGGACAGATACGCAGTATTTT. Amino acids: CASSVGVRTDTQYF.

This clonotype was counted between two and nine times. This chain connects TRBV7-8 to TRBJ1-5; no definite D call. Germline CDR1 and CDR2: SGHVS and FQNEAQ. The CDR3 runs 15 residues. The V end lost 1 base, the J end lost 5 bases, and 12 bases lay between the germline ends. This CDR3 is CASSLEGSAHQPQHF. The CDR3 DNA follows: TGTGCCAGCAGCTTAGAAGGGTCGGCCCATCAGCCCCAGCATTTT. Full variable domain (missing parts from reference TRBV7-8 and TRBJ1-5): GAGVSQSPRYKVAKRGQDVALRCDPISGHVSLFWYQQALGQGPEFLTYFQNEAQLDKSGLPSDRFFAERPEGSVSTLKIQRTQQEDSAVYLCASSLEGSAHQPQHFGDGTRLSIL.

This chain connects TRBV20-1 to TRBJ1-1; 9 bases fit TRBD1. CDR3 length: 14 residues. V dropped 5 bases and J dropped 3; count of bases not matched to a gene: 7. Germline assignment: CDR1 DFQATT and CDR2 SNEGSKA (reference sequence). CDR3 loop: CSAGGTGRDTEAFF. In nucleotides, the CDR3 is TGCAGTGCTGGGGGGACAGGGAGGGACACTGAAGCTTTCTTT.

As to this clonotype: A junction end diverges from the germline sequence, so it may reflect a read error. The chain links TRBV3-1 to TRBJ2-5; 8 nucleotides agree with TRBD1. Germline CDR1 is LGHDT and CDR2 is YNNKEL (reference sequence). The CDR3 totals 17 residues. Written as DNA, the CDR3 is TGTGCCAGCAGCCAAGTGGGCAGGGGGCTAGGAGTAGAGACCGAGTACTTC. As protein: CASSQVGRGLGVETEYF.

This clonotype was counted ten times or more. V usage is TRBV6-1 and J usage is TRBJ1-1; tentatively, D is TRBD1 (5 bases). Germline V lookup: CDR1 MNHNS, CDR2 SASEGT. This CDR3 is built from 13 residues. V shed 3 bases and J shed 8 bases, with 13 bases lying between them. As DNA, the CDR3 is TGTGCCAGCAGTGACGGGGGTAGTCCCGAAGCTTTCTTT. It is translated as CASSDGGSPEAFF.

This clonotype showed up just a few times. This chain links TRBV6-1 with TRBJ1-5, with TRBD1 as a possible D gene (6 bases). Trimming took off 7 bases at V and 0 bases at J, with 25 bases between the two ends. The CDR3 extends over 19 amino acids. Germline CDR1 MNHNS, CDR2 SASEGT. Here the CDR3 reads CASTAEPGHGPYSNQPQHF. The DNA for the CDR3 is TGTGCCAGCACCGCAGAGCCGGGACACGGACCTTATAGCAATCAGCCCCAGCATTTT.

This clonotype was counted only a few times. J is TRBJ2-2 and V is TRBV18, with D possibly called TRBD1 or TRBD2 (5 bases each). Per the germline V gene, CDR1 is KGHSH and CDR2 is LQKENI. Between the trimmed V and J ends, which lost 1 base and 3 bases, there was a span of 15 bases. The CDR3 runs to 17 residues. This chain's CDR3 is CASSPQPGPPDTGELFF. The CDR3 bases are TGTGCCAGCTCACCACAACCGGGGCCCCCAGACACCGGGGAGCTGTTTTTT.

The chain couples TRBV12-3 or TRBV12-4 to TRBJ2-1; the D call may be TRBD1 or TRBD2 (6 bases each). The length of the CDR3 is 16 residues. V lost 5 bases to trimming and J lost 4 bases, with 18 bases between them. CDR3 sequence reads: CASSIPGASGYNEQFF. CDR3 bases: TGTGCCAGCAGTATACCGGGGGCATCGGGGTACAATGAGCAGTTCTTC.

This clonotype appeared a few times. This sequence joins TRBV6-1 and TRBJ2-7; TRBD1 might be the D (6 bases). With 1 base removed from V and 4 bases from J, the gap between germline ends came to 14 bases. This CDR3 has 15 residues. CDR1 MNHNS and CDR2 SASEGT come from the germline V gene. The CDR3 DNA follows: TGTGCCAGCAGTGAAGTCCGGGACACCGCTTACGAGCAGTACTTC. Protein: CASSEVRDTAYEQYF.

This clonotype was counted many times. This chain uses TRBV5-1 with TRBJ2-1; D unclear. V dropped 5 bases and J dropped 0 bases, with 9 bases sitting between them. The CDR3 contains 14 residues. Looked up from germline, CDR1 is SGHRS and CDR2 is YFSETQ. As DNA, the CDR3 is TGCGCCAGCAGATCCCAACGCTCCTACAATGAGCAGTTCTTC. As protein: CASRSQRSYNEQFF.

This clonotype was seen many times. The rearrangement joins TRBV12-3 or TRBV12-4 to TRBJ2-7; tentatively, D is TRBD2 (6 bases). V lost 3 bases and J 6 bases, leaving 15 bases between the germline ends. This CDR3 region has 14 residues. CDR3 nucleotide sequence: TGTGCCAGCAGTTTCTGGGATGGGGACTCCGAGCAGTACTTC. Translated: CASSFWDGDSEQYF.

This clonotype was observed at least ten times. The V gene is TRBV20-1, the J gene TRBJ2-7; possible D gene TRBD1, 6 bases. Per germline, CDR1 DFQATT and CDR2 SNEGSKA (reference sequence). V shed 6 bases and J shed 3 bases, with 12 bases lying between them. The CDR3 has 12 amino acids. The CDR3 reads CSARQAIYEQYF. In nucleotides, the CDR3 is TGCAGTGCCCGACAGGCCATCTACGAGCAGTACTTC.

This chain joins TRBV6-2 or TRBV6-3 and TRBJ2-1; TRBD2 agrees at 12 bases. CDR3 size: 20 residues. From germline, CDR1 is MNHEY and CDR2 SVGEGT. V dropped 2 bases and J dropped 0; count of bases not matched to a gene: 11. CDR3: CASSYLGLAGSQSSYNEQFF. The CDR3 DNA is TGTGCCAGCAGTTACCTTGGACTAGCGGGGTCCCAGAGCTCCTACAATGAGCAGTTCTTC.

This clonotype was counted a few times. The chain carries TRBV7-2 and TRBJ2-7; the D call may be TRBD1 or TRBD2 (5 bases each). The CDR3 totals 15 residues. The germline CDR1 and CDR2 sequences are SGHTA and FQGNSA. Trimming cost V 4 bases and J 2 bases, with 15 bases left between them. The CDR3: CASSYGAGWTYEQYF. The CDR3 DNA is TGTGCCAGCAGCTACGGGGCAGGGTGGACCTACGAGCAGTACTTC.

A remark on this clonotype: Just one base apart from a much larger clone, this may be a read error. The gene calls are TRBV13 and TRBJ2-7, with 7 bases matching TRBD1. V was clipped by 0 bases and J by 6 bases; unmatched bases: 2. The CDR3 is made up of 13 amino acids. CDR1 is PRHDT and CDR2 is FYEKMQ in the germline V gene (reference sequence). The CDR3 loop reads CASSLGTGTEQYF. CDR3 bases: TGTGCCAGCAGCTTAGGGACAGGGACCGAGCAGTACTTC.

This clonotype was picked up a small number of times. The rearrangement links TRBV4-3 to TRBJ1-2, with 7 bases fitting TRBD1. This CDR3 region has 19 residues. With 0 bases clipped from V and 0 bases from J, the junction kept 13 bases outside the gene matches. CDR1 and CDR2 (germline): LGHNA, YSLEER. CDR3 DNA: TGCGCCAGCAGCCAAGATGTCAGATCGGGACAGACGTCTAACTATGGCTACACCTTC. This sequence encodes CASSQDVRSGQTSNYGYTF.

This clonotype was seen more than once but under ten times. This chain uses TRBV5-1 with TRBJ2-2, with 12 bases matching TRBD2. The germline gives CDR1 SGHRS, CDR2 YFSETQ. V was pared by 4 bases and J by 1 base, with 5 bases of the junction left unmatched. CDR3 length: 17 residues. CDR3 in amino acids: CASSLRLAGENTGELFF. CDR3 DNA sequence: TGCGCCAGCAGCCTACGACTAGCGGGGGAGAACACCGGGGAGCTGTTTTTT.

The chain is built from TRBV12-3 or TRBV12-4 and TRBJ1-2, with D hard to call. Trimming removed 6 bases from V and 6 bases from J, with 14 bases in between. This CDR3 has 13 residues. The DNA for the CDR3 is TGTGCCAGCAGCGCGATTACAACCCATGGCTACACCTTC. Translation gives CASSAITTHGYTF.

This clonotype was seen only a few times. This rearrangement joins TRBV6-2 or TRBV6-3 to TRBJ1-5, with 9 positions matching TRBD1. Germline loops: CDR1 MNHEY, CDR2 SVGEGT. Losses at the gene ends were 6 bases for V and 4 bases for J; bases not matched to a gene: 10. The CDR3 length is 16 residues. The CDR3 nucleotides read TGTGCCAGCAGCCCGAGGGGACAGGGTCCAAATCAGCCCCAGCATTTT. Amino acids: CASSPRGQGPNQPQHF.

This clonotype appeared a few times. The V and J genes are TRBV10-3 and TRBJ2-3; D ambiguous. Trimming removed 0 bases from V and 2 bases from J, with 21 bases in between. The CDR3 extends over 19 amino acids. Per germline, CDR1 ENHRY and CDR2 SYGVKD. The CDR3 spells CAISESVGGSLLPTDTQYF. CDR3 nucleotides: TGTGCCATCAGTGAGTCGGTAGGCGGATCACTACTACCCACAGATACGCAGTATTTT.

This clonotype was seen a few times. The chain uses TRBV2 and TRBJ2-6; D not certain. V was cut by 1 base and J by 2 bases, with 6 bases left in between. CDR1 and CDR2 from the germline V gene are SNHLY and FYNNEI. There are 15 residues in the CDR3. The CDR3 spells CASSEVETGANVLTF. Here the CDR3 DNA reads TGTGCCAGCAGTGAAGTGGAGACTGGGGCCAACGTCCTGACTTTC.